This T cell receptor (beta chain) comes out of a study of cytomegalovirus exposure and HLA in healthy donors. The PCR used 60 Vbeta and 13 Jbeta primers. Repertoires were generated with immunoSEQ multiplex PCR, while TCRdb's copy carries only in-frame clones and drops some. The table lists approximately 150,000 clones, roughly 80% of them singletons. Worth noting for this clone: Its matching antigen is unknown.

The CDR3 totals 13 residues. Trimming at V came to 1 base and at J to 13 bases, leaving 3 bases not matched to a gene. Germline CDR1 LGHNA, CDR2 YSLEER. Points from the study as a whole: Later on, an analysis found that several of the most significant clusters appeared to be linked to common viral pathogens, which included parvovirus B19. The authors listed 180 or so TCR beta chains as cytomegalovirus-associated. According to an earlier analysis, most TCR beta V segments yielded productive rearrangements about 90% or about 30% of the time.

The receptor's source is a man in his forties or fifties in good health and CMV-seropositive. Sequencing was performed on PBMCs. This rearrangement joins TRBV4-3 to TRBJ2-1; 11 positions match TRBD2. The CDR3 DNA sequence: TGCGCCAGCAGCCAAGGACTAGCGGGATTTCAGTTCTTC. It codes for CASSQGLAGFQFF.